Each of the 14 T cell receptor beta chains below was sequenced from the same sample in a study of CD8 T cells in Susac syndrome. Roughly 0.45 to 1 ug RNA was reverse transcribed with random hexamers. TCRdb itself ran the immunoSEQ multiplex PCR reads through MiXCR, one entry per CDR3 protein. The sample lists a few hundred thousand distinct CDR3 sequences; 70% to 90% were seen once. The sequencing input was CD8+ T cells from PBMCs. Receptors originate from a human donor with multiple sclerosis.

The chain carries TRBV20-1 and TRBJ2-1; a weak D match, TRBD2 (6 bases). The CDR3 is 13 residues long. Trimming removed 5 bases from V and 7 bases from J, with 15 bases in between. The germline V gene encodes CDR1 DFQATT and CDR2 SNEGSKA (reference sequence). The CDR3 spells CSAFRLDGNEQFF. The CDR3 nucleotides are TGCAGTGCTTTCCGACTAGATGGAAATGAGCAGTTCTTC.

V usage is TRBV5-4 and J usage is TRBJ2-7; TRBD1 matches at 11 bases. The CDR3 is made up of 14 amino acids. CDR1 is SGHNT and CDR2 is YYREEE in the germline V gene (reference sequence). The junction had 4 bases not matched to a gene; V was cut back by 4 bases and J by 4 bases. In DNA form, the CDR3 reads TGTGCCAGCAGCCGCGGACAGGGGGCATACGAGCAGTACTTC. Translating gives CASSRGQGAYEQYF.

V is TRBV11-1 and J is TRBJ2-1; D possibly corresponds to TRBD2 (5 bases). V was shortened by 5 bases and J by 5 bases, with 19 bases between the two germline ends. The CDR3 consists of 16 residues. CDR1 is SGHAT, CDR2 FQDESV, per germline (reference sequence). The CDR3 sequence is CASSRSRGRGHNEQFF. The CDR3 bases are TGTGCCAGCAGCCGGAGTCGAGGGAGAGGCCACAATGAGCAGTTCTTC.

V usage is TRBV30 and J usage is TRBJ2-7, with unresolved D. Trimming stripped 2 bases from V and 5 bases from J, with 7 bases between. The CDR3 is made up of 11 amino acids. From germline, CDR1 is GTSNPN and CDR2 SVGIG (reference sequence). CDR3 DNA sequence: TGTGCCTGGAGTACGGAAAACGAGCAGTACTTC. Encoded protein: CAWSTENEQYF.

The chain joins TRBV3-1 to TRBJ2-5; 8 bases are shared with TRBD2. The CDR3 loop spans 18 amino acids. The V segment lost 0 bases and the J segment 5 bases; nucleotides outside the gene matches: 14. Looked up from germline, CDR1 is LGHDT and CDR2 is YNNKEL (reference sequence). CDR3 region: CASSQDLGSGNVAETQYF. The CDR3 DNA reads TGTGCCAGCAGCCAAGATCTGGGTAGCGGGAATGTGGCGGAGACCCAGTACTTC.

The J gene is TRBJ1-2, the V gene TRBV15; no firm D call. CDR1 is LNHNV, CDR2 YYDKDF, per germline (reference sequence). The CDR3 covers 12 residues. V lost 6 bases, J lost 4 bases, and 9 bases lay in between. DNA of the CDR3: TGTGCCACCAGAGACGGTTCCTATGGCTACACCTTC. It is translated as CATRDGSYGYTF. The full variable domain, rest sourced from reference TRBV15 and TRBJ1-2, is DAMVIQNPRYQVTQFGKPVTLSCSQTLNHNVMYWYQQKSSQAPKLLFHYYDKDFNNEADTPDNFQSRRPNTSFCFLDIRSPGLGDTAMYLCATRDGSYGYTFGSGTRLTVV.

CDR3 loop: CASRPMVYVEFF. As DNA, the CDR3 is TGTGCCAGCAGGCCTATGGTATACGTTGAGTTCTTC. The chain employs TRBV7-9 and TRBJ2-1; no reliable D call. CDR3 length: 12 residues. V was shortened by 6 bases and J by 14 bases, with 17 bases between the two germline ends. The germline V gene encodes CDR1 SEHNR and CDR2 FQNEAQ (reference sequence).

The gene calls are TRBV12-3 or TRBV12-4 and TRBJ2-2, with D unresolved. The CDR3 length is 13 residues. The V and J ends lost 5 bases and 2 bases respectively, with 6 bases between them. CDR3 sequence reads: CASSLINTGELFF. DNA of the CDR3: TGTGCCAGCAGTCTGATAAACACCGGGGAGCTGTTTTTT.

This clonotype was seen only a few times. The J gene is TRBJ1-1, the V gene TRBV29-1; 9 positions agree with TRBD1. V dropped 3 bases and J dropped 1; count of bases not matched to a gene: 3. Per the germline V gene, CDR1 is SQVTM and CDR2 is ANQGSEA. The CDR3 contains 14 residues. The CDR3 region is CSVEGGQGNTEAFF. The DNA of the CDR3 is TGCAGCGTTGAGGGGGGACAGGGGAACACTGAAGCTTTCTTT. The full variable domain, in which reference TRBV29-1 and TRBJ1-1 provide the parts outside the CDR3, is SAVISQKPSRDICQRGTSLTIQCQVDSQVTMMFWYRQQPGQSLTLIATANQGSEATYESGFVIDKFPISRPNLTFSTLTVSNMSPEDSSIYLCSVEGGQGNTEAFFGQGTRLTVV.

The chain has TRBV11-2 and TRBJ2-1, with D unclear. The germline CDR1 and CDR2 sequences are SGHAT and FQNNGV. Trimming stripped 1 base from V and 5 bases from J, with 3 bases between. The CDR3 runs 12 residues. CDR3 protein: CASSLVNNEQFF. CDR3 nucleotide sequence: TGTGCCAGCAGCTTAGTTAACAATGAGCAGTTCTTC.

The chain recombines TRBV7-3 with TRBJ2-2, with TRBD2 matching over 11 bases. Germline lookup yields CDR1 SGHTA and CDR2 FQGTGA. This CDR3 spans 18 amino acids. The V segment lost 8 bases and the J segment 4 bases; nucleotides outside the gene matches: 15. The CDR3 protein is CASGGYSGRARSTGELFF. CDR3 sequence (DNA): TGTGCCAGCGGGGGGTATAGCGGGAGGGCCCGGAGCACCGGGGAGCTGTTTTTT.

V is TRBV25-1 and J is TRBJ2-5, with TRBD2 identical over 7 bases. The J segment lost 5 bases and the V segment lost 4 bases, leaving 22 bases of the junction unmatched. The CDR3 is 19 residues long. The germline CDR1 and CDR2 sequences are MGHDK and SYGVNS. CDR3 DNA sequence: TGTGCCAGCAGTGTAGGGGAGTGGGCTGCGGGGGACCTAAGCGAGACCCAGTACTTC. As protein: CASSVGEWAAGDLSETQYF.

The rearrangement links TRBV2 to TRBJ2-1, with 11 bases fitting TRBD2. The germline V gene has CDR1 SNHLY and CDR2 FYNNEI. CDR3 length: 16 residues. Losses at the gene ends were 6 bases for V and 4 bases for J; bases not matched to a gene: 8. CDR3: CASSNSGLADYNEQFF. The CDR3, as DNA: TGTGCCAGCAGCAACTCGGGACTAGCGGATTACAATGAGCAGTTCTTC.

The V and J genes are TRBV29-1 and TRBJ2-7; no reliable D call. CDR1 is SQVTM, CDR2 ANQGSEA, per germline. The CDR3 is 10 amino acids. V dropped 7 bases and J dropped 9 bases, with 13 bases sitting between them. The CDR3 sequence is CSAVGSVQYF. CDR3 DNA: TGCAGCGCAGTCGGGTCAGTGCAGTACTTC.